A selection of T cell receptor beta chains follows, all from one sample in a study of cytomegalovirus exposure and HLA in healthy donors. Clones were read by immunoSEQ multiplex PCR, and TCRdb kept only the in-frame ones, dropping some. The sample gives roughly 160,000 clones, 70% to 90% of which show up once; around 2.6% is in the top ten. Sequencing input: PBMCs. These receptors all come from a man aged 25 to 45 in good health and CMV-seropositive. CDR3s include the opening cysteine and the closing phenylalanine or tryptophan. Fields, in order: CDR3 protein, CDR3 DNA, J gene, D gene, V gene, CDR3 length, clone size. D genes are given only for firm matches. The listing skips clone size in some rows; elsewhere it reads once, few, many or a size class.

CASSPGLADVNEQFF TGTGCCAGCAGCCCCGGACTAGCGGACGTTAATGAGCAGTTCTTC TRBJ2-1 TRBD2 TRBV9 15 .
CASSTGEYFGGYTF TGTGCCAGCAGTACAGGGGAGTACTTTGGTGGCTACACCTTC TRBJ1-2 TRBD1 TRBV28 14 .
CASSSRTETTNEKLFF TGTGCCAGCAGCTCTCGGACAGAGACAACTAATGAAAAACTGTTTTTT TRBJ1-4 . TRBV7-9 16 .
CASSPGTEKLFF TGTGCCAGCAGCCCTGGGACAGAAAAACTGTTTTTT TRBJ1-4 . TRBV14 12 few
CASRRPGTSKTEQYF TGTGCCAGCAGACGGCCCGGGACTAGTAAGACCGAGCAGTACTTC TRBJ2-7 TRBD2 TRBV28 15 .
CASSSRGDTQYF TGTGCCAGCAGCTCGCGGGGAGATACGCAGTATTTT TRBJ2-3 . TRBV7-9 12 few
CASSYSEGFYEQYF TGTGCCAGCAGTTACTCGGAGGGGTTCTACGAGCAGTACTTC TRBJ2-7 . TRBV6-5 14 .
CASSPLRTGDANYGYTF TGTGCCAGCAGCCCTCTCCGGACAGGGGATGCTAACTATGGCTACACCTTC TRBJ1-2 TRBD1 TRBV11-3 17 .
CASSFGTGGRQPQHF TGTGCCAGCAGTTTTGGGACAGGGGGCAGGCAGCCCCAGCATTTT TRBJ1-5 TRBD1 TRBV28 15 .
CASSPSVANYGYTF TGTGCCAGCAGCCCTTCGGTAGCTAACTATGGCTACACCTTC TRBJ1-2 . TRBV6-1 14 .
CASRQSGAGTQYF TGTGCCAGCAGGCAGTCAGGGGCCGGGACCCAGTACTTC TRBJ2-5 . TRBV6-1 13 once
CASSYLAGVRETQYF TGTGCCAGCAGCTACCTAGCGGGAGTCCGAGAGACCCAGTACTTC TRBJ2-5 TRBD2 TRBV2 15 .
CSSSPNQASYEQYF TGTTCCAGCAGCCCCAATCAGGCGTCCTACGAGCAGTACTTC TRBJ2-7 . TRBV7-9 14 .
CAVRASGNTGELFF TGTGCCGTTCGGGCTAGCGGGAACACCGGGGAGCTGTTTTTT TRBJ2-2 TRBD2 TRBV11-2 14 once
CASSLLPGTGLYGYTF TGTGCCAGCAGCTTATTACCGGGGACAGGGCTCTATGGCTACACCTTC TRBJ1-2 TRBD1 TRBV7-2 16 .
CATSGGRGISYEQYF TGCGCCACCTCCGGTGGCAGGGGAATCTCCTACGAGCAGTACTTC TRBJ2-7 . TRBV10-2 15 .
CASSLFGTGLNTEAFF TGTGCCAGCAGTTTATTCGGGACAGGGCTGAACACTGAAGCTTTCTTT TRBJ1-1 TRBD1 TRBV27 16 .
CATSMRNTGNTEAFF TGTGCCACCAGCATGCGGAACACTGGGAACACTGAAGCTTTCTTT TRBJ1-1 . TRBV15 15 .
CASSPARDYNTDTQYF TGTGCCAGCAGTCCGGCCCGGGACTACAACACAGATACGCAGTATTTT TRBJ2-3 TRBD2 TRBV27 16 .
CASSLAGSGEKLFF TGTGCCAGCAGCTTGGCGGGGTCGGGGGAAAAACTGTTTTTT TRBJ1-4 . TRBV5-6 14 few
CASTTGSGRARAKNIQYF TGTGCCAGCACGACGGGTAGCGGGAGGGCCCGAGCCAAAAACATTCAGTACTTC TRBJ2-4 TRBD2 TRBV2 18 .
CASSPLRADTQYF TGTGCCAGCAGTCCCCTCCGAGCAGATACGCAGTATTTT TRBJ2-3 . TRBV6-6 13 .
CASKGWRTSEGPEQFF TGTGCCAGCAAGGGGTGGCGAACTAGCGAGGGTCCTGAGCAGTTCTTC TRBJ2-1 TRBD2 TRBV7-2 16 once
CASSRGADSGNTIYF TGTGCCAGCAGCCGCGGGGCAGATTCTGGAAACACCATATATTTT TRBJ1-3 . TRBV7-8 15 .
CASSLRGGRYNEQFF TGTGCCAGCAGTCTGCGAGGGGGCCGTTACAATGAGCAGTTCTTC TRBJ2-1 TRBD1 TRBV14 15 .
CASSLGGSNEKLFF TGTGCCAGCAGCTTAGGAGGGTCCAATGAAAAACTGTTTTTT TRBJ1-4 . TRBV11-3 14 .
CASSVGYGQGAVTDTQYF TGTGCCAGCAGCGTAGGGTACGGACAGGGGGCGGTCACAGATACGCAGTATTTT TRBJ2-3 TRBD1 TRBV9 18 .